This entry concerns a single T cell receptor beta chain. The antigen is not known. This sample is part of a study of beta chain features in type 1 diabetes. Overall study findings and caveats: The similarity of naive, central memory and Treg TCRB repertoires appeared greater among patients than among healthy donors. For type 1 diabetes patients, VDJ junctions showed fewer insertions and more deletions. In all four CD4+ subsets, TCRB CDR3 length was significantly, moderately reduced in type 1 diabetes. Equally in patients and controls, shorter templates might have been favored by PCR.

Germline CDR1 is SGHAT and CDR2 is FQNNGV. The V gene end was trimmed by 5 bases and the J gene end by 2 bases; junction bases not matched to a gene: 11. The CDR3 covers 17 residues. Every bit of the isolated RNA underwent reverse transcription, so sequencing read expressed TCRB transcripts. Each sample of naive, central memory or regulatory T cells had, on average, about 3.5 million reads. TCRdb's table, derived via immunoSEQ multiplex PCR, lists solely in-frame clones and lacks some. The sample records more than 250,000 clones, 13% to 15% being singletons. Sequences were obtained from naive CD4+ T cells from blood. The V call is TRBV11-2, the J call TRBJ1-1; 10 nucleotides line up with TRBD1. This receptor was obtained from a man in his thirties or forties with type 1 diabetes. This chain's CDR3 is CASSDPMTGGRNTEAFF. As DNA, the CDR3 is TGTGCCAGCAGCGATCCAATGACAGGGGGCCGAAACACTGAAGCTTTCTTT.